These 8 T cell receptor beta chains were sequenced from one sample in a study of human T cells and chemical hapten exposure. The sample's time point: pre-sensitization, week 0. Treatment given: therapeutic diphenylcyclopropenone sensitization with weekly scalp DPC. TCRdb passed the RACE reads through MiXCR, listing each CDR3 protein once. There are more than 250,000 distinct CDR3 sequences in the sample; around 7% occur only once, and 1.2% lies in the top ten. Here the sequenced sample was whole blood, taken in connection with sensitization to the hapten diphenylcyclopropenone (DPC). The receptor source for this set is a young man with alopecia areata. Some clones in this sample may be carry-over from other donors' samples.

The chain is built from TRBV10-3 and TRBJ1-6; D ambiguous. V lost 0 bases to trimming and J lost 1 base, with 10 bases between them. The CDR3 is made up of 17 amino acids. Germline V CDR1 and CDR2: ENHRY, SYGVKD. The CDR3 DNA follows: TGTGCCATCAGTGAGTCGATTCAGAGTTCCTATAATTCACCCCTCCACTTT. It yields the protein CAISESIQSSYNSPLHF.

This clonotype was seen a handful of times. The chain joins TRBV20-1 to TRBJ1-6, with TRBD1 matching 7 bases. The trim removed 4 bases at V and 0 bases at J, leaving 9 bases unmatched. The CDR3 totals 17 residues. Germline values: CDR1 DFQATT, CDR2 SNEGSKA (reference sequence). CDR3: CSAKSGQRSSYNSPLHF. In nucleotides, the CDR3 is TGCAGTGCTAAGTCGGGACAGCGAAGCTCCTATAATTCACCCCTCCACTTT.

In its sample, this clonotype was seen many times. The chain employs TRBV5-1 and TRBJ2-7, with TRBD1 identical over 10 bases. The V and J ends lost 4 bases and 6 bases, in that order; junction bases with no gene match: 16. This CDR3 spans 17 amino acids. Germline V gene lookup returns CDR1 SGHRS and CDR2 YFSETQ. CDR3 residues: CASSLTGGFPPFGEQYF. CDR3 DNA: TGCGCCAGCAGCCTGACAGGGGGCTTTCCCCCCTTCGGCGAGCAGTACTTC.

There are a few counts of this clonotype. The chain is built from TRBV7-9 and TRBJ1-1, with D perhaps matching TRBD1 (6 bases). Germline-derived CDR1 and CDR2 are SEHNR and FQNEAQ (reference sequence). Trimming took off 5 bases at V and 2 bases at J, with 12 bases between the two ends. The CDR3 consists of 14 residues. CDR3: CASSPGTSNTEAFF. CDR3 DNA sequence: TGTGCCAGCAGCCCCGGGACATCTAACACTGAAGCTTTCTTT. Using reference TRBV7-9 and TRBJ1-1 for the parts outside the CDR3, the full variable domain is DTGVSQNPRHKITKRGQNVTFRCDPISEHNRLYWYRQTLGQGPEFLTYFQNEAQLEKSRLLSDRFSAERPKGSFSTLEIQRTEQGDSAMYLCASSPGTSNTEAFFGQGTRLTVV.

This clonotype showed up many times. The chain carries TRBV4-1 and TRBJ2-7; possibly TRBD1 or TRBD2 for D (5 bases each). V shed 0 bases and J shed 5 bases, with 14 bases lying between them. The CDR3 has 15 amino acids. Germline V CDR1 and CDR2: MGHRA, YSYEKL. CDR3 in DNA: TGCGCCAGCAGCCAAGACGGGGCCACAAGGAACGAGCAGTACTTC. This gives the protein CASSQDGATRNEQYF.

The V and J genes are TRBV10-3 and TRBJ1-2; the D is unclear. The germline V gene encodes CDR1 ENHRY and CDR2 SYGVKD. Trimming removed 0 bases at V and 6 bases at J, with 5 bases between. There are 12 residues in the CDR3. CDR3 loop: CAISESSDGYTF. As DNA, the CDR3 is TGTGCCATCAGTGAGTCGAGCGATGGCTACACCTTC.

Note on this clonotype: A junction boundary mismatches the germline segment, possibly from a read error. CDR3 in amino acids: CACSYGGGVTDTQYF. In nucleotides, the CDR3 is TGTGCCTGCAGTTACGGAGGGGGGGTCACAGATACGCAGTATTTT. The J gene is TRBJ2-3, the V gene TRBV6-5, with D possibly matching TRBD2 (7 bases). The length of the CDR3 is 15 residues. Germline CDR1 is MNHEY and CDR2 is SVGAGI.

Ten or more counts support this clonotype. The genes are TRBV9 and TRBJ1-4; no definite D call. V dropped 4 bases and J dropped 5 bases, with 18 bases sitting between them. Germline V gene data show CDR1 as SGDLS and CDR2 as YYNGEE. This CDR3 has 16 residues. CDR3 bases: TGTGCCAGCAGCCCCACCCCGGGGAGTACGAATGAAAAACTGTTTTTT. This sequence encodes CASSPTPGSTNEKLFF.